This T cell receptor (beta chain) was recorded in a study of OX40 agonist ivuxolimab in advanced cancers. The overall study: At doses from 0.01 to 10 mg/kg, patients were given intravenous ivuxolimab every 2 weeks. Patients with prior anti-PD-1, anti-PD-L1 or anti-CTLA-4 therapy were eligible; roughly 41% had some.

Whole-study results and caveats: No antigen was identified for the clonally expanded peripheral T cells.

This table comes from immunoSEQ multiplex PCR, and its TCRdb copy is limited to in-frame clones, with some not included. The data show some 100,000 clones, roughly 90% seen once. A word on this clone: The antigen remains undetermined.

The receptor's source is an adult with an advanced solid tumor such as melanoma, head and neck, liver or kidney cancer. The input for sequencing was CD4+ or CD8+ T cells sorted from blood, taken in a trial of the OX40 agonist ivuxolimab.

The chain's CDR3 is CACRSGRDQYF. The CDR3 DNA is TGTGCCTGTAGAAGCGGGAGAGACCAGTACTTC. The rearrangement joins TRBV30 to TRBJ2-7; 8 bases agree with TRBD2. Germline V gives CDR1 GTSNPN, CDR2 SVGIG (reference sequence). V was clipped by 6 bases and J by 10 bases; unmatched bases: 8. This CDR3 has 11 residues.